The clone carrying this TCR beta chain is deemed medium-sized (0.01 to 0.1%). Blood genomic DNA input for TRB amplification was about 240-550 ng. V was pared by 4 bases and J by 1 base, with 10 bases between. The germline CDR1 and CDR2 sequences are LNHDA and SQIVND (reference sequence). CDR3 length: 15 residues. TRB rearrangements were amplified by multiplex PCR with BIOMED2 TRB-A/B primers. Each CDR3 protein is one row after TCRdb ran MiXCR on the multiplex PCR reads. The profile covers roughly 15,000 distinct CDR3 sequences, with 25% to 35% appearing a single time and roughly 7% taken by the ten largest. These data originate in a study of T and B cells in COVID-19 patients.

The chain carries TRBV19 and TRBJ2-2, with D maybe TRBD1 (5 bases). Material: blood. This sequence originates from a human donor who had recovered from COVID-19. CDR3 DNA: TGTGCCAGTAGTAACCCCGGACAGAACACCGGGGAGCTGTTTTTT. Its translation: CASSNPGQNTGELFF.